This T cell receptor (beta chain) was found in a study of vaccination and CD4 T cells after COVID-19. The overall study: It was a median about 99 days after diagnosis, with a range of 35 to 161, that post-COVID samples were drawn.

An Oncomine TCR Beta short-read assay was used to sequence the DNA from cultured CD4+ T cells. Genomic DNA was drawn out of CD4+ T cells grown in culture. MiXCR was run by TCRdb on the PCR reads, yielding one entry per CDR3 protein. Found here are about 13,000 distinct CDR3 sequences, 43% of them singletons; the top ten hold approximately 15%. Germline CDR1 is MNHNS and CDR2 is SASEGT. The CDR3 contains 15 residues. Losses at the gene ends were 3 bases for V and 3 bases for J; bases not matched to a gene: 7. Treatment given: roughly 10-day PBMC culture with coronavirus spike peptide pools or control peptides (ViraFEST assay). ViraFEST used peptide pools to expand antigen-specific T cells and subsequently sequenced their TCRs. Details on this clonotype: What it binds is not known.

Sequencing was performed on cultured CD4+ T cells from blood. The TCR comes from a human donor with COVID-19. V and J are TRBV6-1 and TRBJ1-2; 7 bases fit TRBD1. The CDR3 DNA sequence: TGTGCCAGCAGTGAGCCCGGGACAGTCTACTATGGCTACACCTTC. Its translation: CASSEPGTVYYGYTF.